This T cell receptor (beta chain) was found in a study of shared clonotypes between healthy human individuals. Germline CDR1 reads MDHEN; CDR2 reads SYDVKM. The length of the CDR3 is 13 residues. With 2 bases removed from V and 5 bases from J, the gap between germline ends came to 10 bases. The table came from immunoSEQ multiplex PCR; TCRdb's copy has only in-frame clones and leaves some out. The sample carries over 2 million clones, under 95% recorded once. Sequenced input: naive CD4+ T cells from PBMCs. This sample's subset: CD45RA+ positively selected. The V and J genes are TRBV28 and TRBJ2-7; D is uncertain. The origin of this receptor is a man aged 18 to 30 in good health. Some clones in this sample may be carry-over from other donors' samples. The CDR3 is CASSLIEPNEQYF. CDR3 bases: TGTGCCAGCAGTTTAATAGAACCCAACGAGCAGTACTTC.